Listed below are T cell receptor beta chains from one sample, sequenced in a study of cytomegalovirus exposure and HLA in healthy donors. Only in-frame clones appear in the TCRdb table, and some are missing; sequencing was by immunoSEQ multiplex PCR. The data hold around 120,000 clones, with 81% observed a single time. The sequenced sample consisted of PBMCs. The receptors were gathered from a man aged 18-30 years in good health and CMV-seronegative. Both conserved end residues are trimmed from each CDR3. The order of the fields is J gene, V gene, CDR3 protein.

j_gene: TRBJ2-2
v_gene: TRBV2
CDR3aa: ASVGGGITGELF

j_gene: TRBJ2-7
v_gene: TRBV10-3
CDR3aa: AIRRTGEAYEQY

j_gene: TRBJ2-1
v_gene: TRBV4-3
CDR3aa: ASSQGEGDWNEQF

j_gene: TRBJ1-6
v_gene: TRBV30
CDR3aa: APSDRGNSPLH

j_gene: TRBJ1-4
v_gene: TRBV5-1
CDR3aa: ASSLGSGTREKLF

j_gene: TRBJ2-1
v_gene: TRBV10-3
CDR3aa: AISGTSGGAVPYNEQF

j_gene: TRBJ2-1
v_gene: TRBV6-5
CDR3aa: ASSPDGDEQF

j_gene: TRBJ1-5
v_gene: TRBV19
CDR3aa: ASRQGNLFQPQH

j_gene: TRBJ2-3
v_gene: TRBV5-4
CDR3aa: ASSEGLHYVDTQY

j_gene: TRBJ1-6
v_gene: TRBV7-8
CDR3aa: ASSPGLGGSPLH